This is a list of T cell receptor beta chains from one sample in a study of vaccination effects on CD4 cells after COVID-19. The antigens of these receptors remain unknown. The repertoire was sequenced with immunoSEQ multiplex PCR; TCRdb's copy has only in-frame clones and lacks some. The sample includes 55,000 to 70,000 clones, around three quarters of them seen just once. The sample consisted of CD4+ T cells from PBMCs cultured with HCoV-OC43 spike peptides, taken after COVID-19 vaccination. Receptors originate from a human donor who received a COVID-19 vaccine. The CDR3 runs from the conserved cysteine through the conserved F or W. The D gene is left open where the match is weak. The listing skips clone size in some rows; elsewhere it reads once, few, many or a size class.

>TRBJ2-1|16|once|TRBV6-1|.
CASSEDVRSSYNEQFF
TGTGCCAGCAGTGAAGACGTCCGGAGCTCCTACAATGAGCAGTTCTTC
>TRBJ1-2|13|.|TRBV7-9|TRBD1
CASSPGQGEGYTF
TGTGCCAGCAGCCCCGGACAGGGTGAAGGCTACACCTTC
>TRBJ2-2|15|few|TRBV2|.
CASSRRDSNTGELFF
TGTGCCAGCAGTCGCCGGGACTCAAACACCGGGGAGCTGTTTTTT
>TRBJ2-1|10|.|TRBV5-8|.
CASPGAEQFF
TGTGCCAGCCCAGGGGCAGAGCAGTTCTTC
>TRBJ1-1|16|.|TRBV5-5|.
CASSSYATGLNTEAFF
TGTGCCAGCAGCAGCTACGCAACAGGGTTGAACACTGAAGCTTTCTTT
>TRBJ1-1|14|few|TRBV7-2|TRBD1
CASSPDRGRTEAFF
TGTGCCAGCAGCCCCGACAGGGGACGCACTGAAGCTTTCTTT
>TRBJ1-2|14|.|TRBV3-1/TRBV3-2|TRBD1
CASSDRDLVYGYTF
TGTGCCAGCAGCGACAGGGATCTGGTCTATGGCTACACCTTC
>TRBJ1-4|15|.|TRBV7-8|.
CASSSRRFSLEKLFF
TGTGCCAGCAGCTCCCGGAGGTTCTCGCTCGAAAAACTGTTTTTT
>TRBJ1-4|13|few|TRBV15|.
CATSRGEGRKLFF
TGTGCCACCAGCAGAGGAGAAGGGAGAAAACTGTTTTTT
>TRBJ1-2|18|.|TRBV7-2|TRBD1
CASSLAVRDSRKLYGYTF
TGTGCCAGCAGCTTAGCGGTAAGGGACAGTAGGAAACTCTATGGCTACACCTTC
>TRBJ1-2|12|.|TRBV28|.
CASRQDSYGYTF
TGTGCCAGCAGACAGGACAGCTATGGCTACACCTTC
>TRBJ2-2|15|.|TRBV5-1|.
CASSRDTQNTGELFF
TGCGCCAGCAGCCGGGACACCCAAAACACCGGGGAGCTGTTTTTT
>TRBJ1-5|13|.|TRBV24-1|.
CATSDQGWGPQHF
TGTGCCACCAGTGACCAGGGGTGGGGTCCCCAGCATTTT
>TRBJ2-2|18|once|TRBV24-1|TRBD1
CATSDSDRGLRGTGELFF
TGTGCCACCAGTGATTCGGACAGGGGGCTACGGGGCACCGGGGAGCTGTTTTTT
>TRBJ2-5|15|.|TRBV5-6|TRBD2
CASSLDPGGEETQYF
TGTGCCAGCAGCTTGGATCCGGGGGGAGAGGAGACCCAGTACTTC
>TRBJ1-2|15|few|TRBV5-4|.
CASSSTNLQGYGYTF
TGTGCCAGCAGCTCCACTAATCTACAGGGCTATGGCTACACCTTC
>TRBJ1-1|12|.|TRBV10-2|.
CASRTGNTEAFF
TGCGCCAGCAGGACAGGGAACACTGAAGCTTTCTTT
>TRBJ1-2|13|.|TRBV7-8|TRBD1
CASSPRQGRGYTF
TGTGCCAGCAGCCCCCGACAGGGACGAGGCTACACCTTC
>TRBJ1-1|13|few|TRBV19|.
CASSSGLNTEAFF
TGTGCCAGTAGCTCCGGGCTGAACACTGAAGCTTTCTTT
>TRBJ2-3|14|.|TRBV24-1|.
CATSATTDSDTQYF
TGTGCCACCAGTGCGACGACTGACTCAGATACGCAGTATTTT
>TRBJ2-2|15|.|TRBV7-2|.
CASSFVGVSSGELFF
TGTGCCAGCAGCTTCGTTGGGGTTTCTTCCGGGGAGCTGTTTTTT
>TRBJ2-2|14|.|TRBV3-1/TRBV3-2|.
CASRRTENTGELFF
TGTGCCAGCAGACGGACAGAGAACACCGGGGAGCTGTTTTTT
>TRBJ1-2|14|.|TRBV3-1/TRBV3-2|TRBD1
CASRQGAGNYGYTF
TGTGCCAGCAGACAGGGGGCGGGTAACTATGGCTACACCTTC
>TRBJ1-1|13|.|TRBV6-6|.
CASSGQPQTEAFF
TGTGCCAGCAGTGGACAGCCGCAGACTGAAGCTTTCTTT
>TRBJ1-4|15|once|TRBV12-5|TRBD1
CASGLGQGTNEKLFF
TGTGCTAGTGGTTTGGGACAGGGGACTAATGAAAAACTGTTTTTT
>TRBJ1-5|13|.|TRBV19|.
CASSSQINQPQHF
TGTGCCAGTAGTTCCCAGATCAATCAGCCCCAGCATTTT
>TRBJ1-3|16|few|TRBV10-2|.
CASTERAGTSGNTIYF
TGCGCCAGCACCGAGAGGGCAGGGACTTCTGGAAACACCATATATTTT
>TRBJ2-1|14|.|TRBV6-2/TRBV6-3|TRBD1
CASSHRTGYNEQFF
TGTGCCAGCAGTCACCGGACAGGGTACAATGAGCAGTTCTTC
>TRBJ2-2|15|.|TRBV7-9|TRBD1
CASSTDRGDTGELFF
TGTGCCAGCAGCACGGACAGGGGAGACACCGGGGAGCTGTTTTTT
>TRBJ2-5|15|.|TRBV5-5|TRBD1
CASSLDREYQETQYF
TGTGCCAGCAGCCTCGACAGGGAGTACCAAGAGACCCAGTACTTC
>TRBJ1-5|18|.|TRBV14|.
CASSKRQAYNYSNQPQHF
TGTGCCAGCAGCAAAAGACAGGCCTACAATTATAGCAATCAGCCCCAGCATTTT
>TRBJ1-2|14|once|TRBV5-1|.
CASSVYSGAYGYTF
TGCGCCAGCAGCGTGTATTCGGGGGCCTATGGCTACACCTTC
>TRBJ1-1|15|.|TRBV30|.
CAWRTQSLGNTEAFF
TGTGCCTGGAGGACCCAATCCTTGGGGAACACTGAAGCTTTCTTT
>TRBJ1-2|16|few|TRBV6-6|.
CASSYYPRGPSYGYTF
TGTGCCAGCAGTTACTACCCAAGGGGCCCTTCCTATGGCTACACCTTC
>TRBJ1-4|15|.|TRBV28|TRBD1
CASSSDRVMREKLFF
TGTGCCAGCAGTTCGGACAGGGTCATGCGGGAAAAACTGTTTTTT
>TRBJ2-3|14|.|TRBV3-1/TRBV3-2|.
CASSPLLGANTQYF
TGTGCCAGCAGCCCATTATTAGGGGCAAATACGCAGTATTTT
>TRBJ2-5|15|.|TRBV7-9|.
CASTKSVGVQETQYF
TGTGCCAGCACCAAAAGCGTAGGGGTACAAGAGACCCAGTACTTC
>TRBJ1-2|15|few|TRBV30|.
CASRTPATINYGYTF
TGTGCCTCGAGGACACCCGCGACCATCAACTATGGCTACACCTTC
>TRBJ2-1|15|.|TRBV27|.
CASSLVGGSYNEQFF
TGTGCCAGCAGTTTAGTGGGGGGCTCCTACAATGAGCAGTTCTTC
>TRBJ2-1|14|.|TRBV10-1|.
CASSESTGLAKQFF
TGCGCCAGCAGTGAGTCGACAGGTTTGGCGAAGCAGTTCTTC
>TRBJ2-1|13|.|TRBV19|.
CASGMDRSNEQFF
TGTGCCAGTGGGATGGACAGATCCAATGAGCAGTTCTTC
>TRBJ1-1|14|once|TRBV29-1|.
CSVEKDSGNTEAFF
TGCAGCGTTGAAAAAGACAGCGGGAACACTGAAGCTTTCTTT
>TRBJ1-1|13|.|TRBV3-1/TRBV3-2|.
CASSEAGVTEAFF
TGTGCCAGCAGCGAGGCAGGGGTCACTGAAGCTTTCTTT
>TRBJ2-5|14|.|TRBV9|.
CASSVGGIQETQYF
TGTGCCAGCAGCGTAGGGGGGATCCAAGAGACCCAGTACTTC
>TRBJ1-1|13|.|TRBV6-5|.
CASHSGMNTEAFF
TGTGCCAGCCACTCAGGGATGAACACTGAAGCTTTCTTT
>TRBJ1-2|17|once|TRBV27|.
CASRRNPDWGGAHGYTF
TGTGCCAGCAGAAGGAACCCTGACTGGGGTGGGGCCCATGGCTACACCTTC
>TRBJ1-2|14|.|TRBV5-1|.
CASSLDRGAWGYTF
TGCGCCAGCAGCTTGGATCGGGGGGCGTGGGGCTACACCTTC
>TRBJ1-1|14|.|TRBV30|TRBD1
CAWSPTGGLTEAFF
TGTGCCTGGAGTCCGACAGGGGGCCTCACTGAAGCTTTCTTT
>TRBJ2-2|15|once|TRBV3-1/TRBV3-2|TRBD1
CASSPNRGSTGELFF
TGTGCCAGCAGCCCCAACAGGGGGTCCACCGGGGAGCTGTTTTTT
>TRBJ1-2|12|.|TRBV7-2|.
CASSEGRGGYTF
TGTGCCAGCAGCGAGGGGCGCGGTGGCTACACCTTC
>TRBJ1-1|13|.|TRBV5-1|.
CASSRQQNTEAFF
TGCGCCAGCAGCCGACAACAGAACACTGAAGCTTTCTTT
>TRBJ2-2|17|.|TRBV28|TRBD2
CASSPILLAANTGELFF
TGTGCCAGCAGTCCCATCCTGCTAGCGGCGAACACCGGGGAGCTGTTTTTT
>TRBJ1-1|13|.|TRBV14|.
CASKFGMNTEAFF
TGTGCCAGCAAATTTGGTATGAACACTGAAGCTTTCTTT
>TRBJ1-6|14|.|TRBV11-2|TRBD1
CASSVTGDNSPLHF
TGTGCCAGCAGCGTAACAGGGGATAATTCACCCCTCCACTTT
>TRBJ1-5|13|.|TRBV5-6|.
CASSHRGVQPQHF
TGTGCCAGCAGCCATCGGGGGGTTCAGCCCCAGCATTTT
>TRBJ1-5|14|.|TRBV3-1/TRBV3-2|.
CASSQDLVNQPQHF
TGTGCCAGCAGCCAAGATCTGGTCAATCAGCCCCAGCATTTT
>TRBJ2-6|18|.|TRBV27|TRBD1
CASSPRPGTGDGANVLTF
TGTGCCAGCAGTCCACGTCCCGGGACAGGGGATGGGGCCAACGTCCTGACTTTC